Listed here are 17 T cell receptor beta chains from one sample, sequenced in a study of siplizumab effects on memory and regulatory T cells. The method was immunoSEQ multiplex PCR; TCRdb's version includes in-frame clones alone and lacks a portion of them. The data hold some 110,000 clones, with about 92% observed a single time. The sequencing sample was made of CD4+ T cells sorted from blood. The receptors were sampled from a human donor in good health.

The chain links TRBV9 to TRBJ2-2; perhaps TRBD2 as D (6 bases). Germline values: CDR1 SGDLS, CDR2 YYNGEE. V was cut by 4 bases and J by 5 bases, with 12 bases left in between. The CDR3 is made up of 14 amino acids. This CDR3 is CASSLLAVTGELFF. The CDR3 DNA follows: TGTGCCAGCAGCCTACTAGCTGTGACCGGGGAGCTGTTTTTT.

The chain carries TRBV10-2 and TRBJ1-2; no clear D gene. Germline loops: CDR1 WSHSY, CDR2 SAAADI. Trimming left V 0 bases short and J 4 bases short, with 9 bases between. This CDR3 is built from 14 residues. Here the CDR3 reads CASSESAVSYGYTF. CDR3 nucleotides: TGCGCCAGCAGTGAGTCTGCGGTTAGCTATGGCTACACCTTC.

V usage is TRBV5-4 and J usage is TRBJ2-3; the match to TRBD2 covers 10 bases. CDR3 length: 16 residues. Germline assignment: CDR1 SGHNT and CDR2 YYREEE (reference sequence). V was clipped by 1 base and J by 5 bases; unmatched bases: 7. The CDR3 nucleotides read TGTGCCAGCAGCTTGCGGCTAGCGGGAGCTTTAGATACGCAGTATTTT. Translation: CASSLRLAGALDTQYF. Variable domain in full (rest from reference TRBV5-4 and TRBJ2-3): ETGVTQSPTHLIKTRGQQVTLRCSSQSGHNTVSWYQQALGQGPQFIFQYYREEENGRGNFPPRFSGLQFPNYSSELNVNALELDDSALYLCASSLRLAGALDTQYFGPGTRLTVL.

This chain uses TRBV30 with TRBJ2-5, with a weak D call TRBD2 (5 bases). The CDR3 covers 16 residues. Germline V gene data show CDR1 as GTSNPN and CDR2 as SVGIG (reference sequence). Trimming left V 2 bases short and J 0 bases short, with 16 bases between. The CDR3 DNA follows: TGTGCCTGGAGTCCCCCCCGGGGAGACGACCAAGAGACCCAGTACTTC. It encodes CAWSPPRGDDQETQYF.

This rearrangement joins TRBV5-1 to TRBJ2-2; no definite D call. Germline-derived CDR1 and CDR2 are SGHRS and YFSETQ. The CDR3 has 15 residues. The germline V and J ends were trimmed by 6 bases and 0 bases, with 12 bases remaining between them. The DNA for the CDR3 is TGCGCCAGCAACTTAGACGGATCGAACACCGGGGAGCTGTTTTTT. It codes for CASNLDGSNTGELFF.

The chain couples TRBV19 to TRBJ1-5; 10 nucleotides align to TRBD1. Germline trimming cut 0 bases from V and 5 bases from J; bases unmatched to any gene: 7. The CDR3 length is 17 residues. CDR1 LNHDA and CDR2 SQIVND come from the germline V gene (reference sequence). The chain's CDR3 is CASSIDPPTGGYQPQHF. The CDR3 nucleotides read TGTGCCAGTAGTATAGATCCCCCGACAGGGGGCTATCAGCCCCAGCATTTT.

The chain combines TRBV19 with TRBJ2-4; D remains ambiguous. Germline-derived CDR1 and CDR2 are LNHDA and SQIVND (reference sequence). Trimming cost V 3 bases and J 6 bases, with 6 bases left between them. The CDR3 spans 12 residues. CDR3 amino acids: CASSILGNIQYF. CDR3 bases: TGTGCCAGTAGTATTTTGGGAAACATTCAGTACTTC.

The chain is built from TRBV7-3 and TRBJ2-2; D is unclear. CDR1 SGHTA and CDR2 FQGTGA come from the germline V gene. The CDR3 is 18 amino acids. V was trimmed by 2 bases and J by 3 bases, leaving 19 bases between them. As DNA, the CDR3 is TGTGCCAGCAGCTTAGTTATAGCCCCGGATAGTTACACCGGGGAGCTGTTTTTT. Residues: CASSLVIAPDSYTGELFF.

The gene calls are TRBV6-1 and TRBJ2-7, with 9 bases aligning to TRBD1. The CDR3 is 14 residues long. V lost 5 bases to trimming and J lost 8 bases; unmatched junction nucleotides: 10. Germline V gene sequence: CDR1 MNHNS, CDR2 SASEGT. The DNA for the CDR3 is TGTGCCAGCAGTACAGGGGGCTACCCCTCCAAGCAGTACTTC. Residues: CASSTGGYPSKQYF.

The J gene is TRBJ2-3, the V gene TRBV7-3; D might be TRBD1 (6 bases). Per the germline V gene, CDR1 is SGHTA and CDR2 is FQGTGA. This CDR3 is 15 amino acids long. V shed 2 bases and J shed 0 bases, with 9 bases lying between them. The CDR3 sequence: CASSLAGASTDTQYF. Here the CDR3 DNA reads TGTGCCAGCAGCTTAGCAGGGGCCAGCACAGATACGCAGTATTTT.

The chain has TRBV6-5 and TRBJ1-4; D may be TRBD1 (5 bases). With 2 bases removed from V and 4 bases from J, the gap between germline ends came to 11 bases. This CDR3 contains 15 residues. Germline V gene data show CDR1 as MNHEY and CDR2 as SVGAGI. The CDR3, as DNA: TGTGCCAGCAGTTACAGGTCGGGGGTTAATGAAAAACTGTTTTTT. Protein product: CASSYRSGVNEKLFF.

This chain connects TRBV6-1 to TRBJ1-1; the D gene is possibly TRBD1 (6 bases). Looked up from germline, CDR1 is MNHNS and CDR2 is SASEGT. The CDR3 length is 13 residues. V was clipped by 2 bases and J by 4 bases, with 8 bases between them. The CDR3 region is CASSERGFTEAFF. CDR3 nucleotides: TGTGCCAGCAGTGAAAGGGGGTTCACTGAAGCTTTCTTT.

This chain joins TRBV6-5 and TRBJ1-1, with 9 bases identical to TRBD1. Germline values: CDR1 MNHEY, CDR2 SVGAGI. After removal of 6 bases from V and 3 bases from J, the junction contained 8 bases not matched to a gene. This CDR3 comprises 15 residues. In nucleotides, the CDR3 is TGTGCCAGCAGCCTTGGGAGACAGGGGGACACTGAAGCTTTCTTT. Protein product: CASSLGRQGDTEAFF.

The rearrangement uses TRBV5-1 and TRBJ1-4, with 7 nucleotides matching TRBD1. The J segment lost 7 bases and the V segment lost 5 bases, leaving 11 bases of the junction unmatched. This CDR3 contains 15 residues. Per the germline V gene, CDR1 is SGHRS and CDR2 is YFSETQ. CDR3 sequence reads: CASRQQGRTSEKLFF. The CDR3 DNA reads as TGCGCCAGCAGGCAACAGGGGCGCACATCTGAAAAACTGTTTTTT.

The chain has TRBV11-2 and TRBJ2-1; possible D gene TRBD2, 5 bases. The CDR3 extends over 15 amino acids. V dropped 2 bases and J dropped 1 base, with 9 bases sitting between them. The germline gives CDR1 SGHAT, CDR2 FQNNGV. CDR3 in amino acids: CASSLLGDSYNEQFF. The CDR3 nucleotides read TGTGCCAGCAGCTTACTCGGGGATTCCTACAATGAGCAGTTCTTC.

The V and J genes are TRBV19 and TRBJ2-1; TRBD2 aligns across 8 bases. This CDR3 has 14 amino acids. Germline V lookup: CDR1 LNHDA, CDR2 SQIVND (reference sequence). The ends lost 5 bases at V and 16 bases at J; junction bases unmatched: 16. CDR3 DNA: TGTGCCAGTAGTCCCGTTGGACTAGCCGGGGAGATCTTCTTC. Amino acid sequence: CASSPVGLAGEIFF.

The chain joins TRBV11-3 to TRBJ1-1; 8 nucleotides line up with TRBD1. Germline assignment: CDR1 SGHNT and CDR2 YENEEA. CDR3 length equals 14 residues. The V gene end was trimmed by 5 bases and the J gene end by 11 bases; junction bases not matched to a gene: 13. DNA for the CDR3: TGTGCCAGCAGCAAGGGACAGGCGGAAAGTCGGGCTTTCTTT. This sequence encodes CASSKGQAESRAFF.